This T cell receptor (beta chain) was recorded in a study of blood T cell repertoires in COVID-19. Study background: Samples representing acute and convalescent COVID-19 were sourced from the United States, Italy and Spain. T cells, B-cell-depleted T cells, or PBMCs provided the cDNA or gDNA that served as material.

The germline V gene encodes CDR1 SGHTA and CDR2 FQGNSA. The CDR3 runs to 13 residues. V lost 3 bases and J 7 bases, leaving 10 bases between the germline ends. As originally analysed: Researchers report that nucleated cell counts were estimated from reference gene primer amplification. The repertoire was sequenced with immunoSEQ multiplex PCR; TCRdb's copy has only in-frame clones and lacks some. That table supplies the V and J calls and clone size; D and trimming were determined from the DNA. Among about 360,000 clones listed, about 87% were seen once. This chain joins TRBV7-2 and TRBJ2-1; D gene ambiguous. Sequencing was performed on peripheral blood. This receptor was taken from a human donor in a cohort sampled during active COVID-19. DNA of the CDR3: TGTGCCAGCAGCTTTAGACTGAGTAATGAGCAGTTCTTC. Translation gives CASSFRLSNEQFF.